What follows are 16 T cell receptor beta chains derived from one specimen sequenced in a study of cytomegalovirus exposure and HLA in healthy donors. 60 Vbeta and 13 Jbeta primers were used in PCR. Some clones are missing from TCRdb's copy, which holds only in-frame ones; the method was immunoSEQ multiplex PCR. The sample includes about 200,000 clones, approximately 80% of them seen just once. The sample taken for sequencing was PBMCs. These receptor sequences come from a girl aged 10 to 17 in good health and CMV-seronegative.

J is TRBJ2-1 and V is TRBV2; 10 bases are a match to TRBD2. Germline trimming cut 1 base from V and 6 bases from J; bases unmatched to any gene: 6. Germline lookup yields CDR1 SNHLY and CDR2 FYNNEI. This CDR3 has 16 residues. DNA for the CDR3: TGTGCCAGCAGTGAAGTGTGGGCTAGCGGGGGCAATGAGCAGTTCTTC. It is translated as CASSEVWASGGNEQFF.

The sample holds one count of this clone. The J gene is TRBJ2-7, the V gene TRBV11-3; TRBD2 is a possible D gene (5 bases). The CDR3 length is 12 residues. Germline CDR1 and CDR2: SGHNT and YENEEA. With 1 base removed from V and 6 bases from J, the gap between germline ends came to 7 bases. The CDR3: CASSLAAGEQYF. As DNA, the CDR3 is TGTGCCAGCAGCTTAGCGGCGGGCGAGCAGTACTTC.

The gene calls are TRBV28 and TRBJ1-4; no clear D gene. V gave up 8 bases and J gave up 5 bases, with 12 bases separating them. Per germline, CDR1 MDHEN and CDR2 SYDVKM. CDR3 length: 13 residues. In DNA, the CDR3 is TGTGCCAGCCATTTCGGAGGGAATGAAAAACTGTTTTTT. This translates into CASHFGGNEKLFF. Looking up the rest from reference TRBV28 and TRBJ1-4 gives the full variable domain: DVKVTQSSRYLVKRTGEKVFLECVQDMDHENMFWYRQDPGLGLRLIYFSYDVKMKEKGDIPEGYSVSREKKERFSLILESASTNQTSMYLCASHFGGNEKLFFGSGTQLSVL.

The V gene is TRBV2, the J gene TRBJ2-7, with 15 bases lining up with TRBD2. The junction had 2 bases not matched to a gene; V was cut back by 6 bases and J by 2 bases. The CDR3 extends over 15 amino acids. Germline values: CDR1 SNHLY, CDR2 FYNNEI. The chain's CDR3 is CASRGTSGGTYEQYF. CDR3 coding DNA: TGTGCCAGCAGGGGGACTAGCGGGGGGACCTACGAGCAGTACTTC. The full variable domain, rest sourced from reference TRBV2 and TRBJ2-7, is EPEVTQTPSHQVTQMGQEVILRCVPISNHLYFYWYRQILGQKVEFLVSFYNNEISEKSEIFDDQFSVERPDGSNFTLKIRSTKLEDSAMYFCASRGTSGGTYEQYFGPGTRLTVT.

About this clone: One end of the junction fails to match germline, which may point to a read error. The J gene is TRBJ1-2, the V gene TRBV7-9, with D hard to call. This CDR3 comprises 16 residues. In germline, CDR1 is SEHNR, CDR2 FQNEAQ (reference sequence). The CDR3 region has the DNA TGTTCCAGCAGCCACCTGACGGGTTCCCAATTCTATGGCTACACCTTC. Translating it yields CSSSHLTGSQFYGYTF.

This clone turned up a few times. The genes are TRBV19 and TRBJ2-7, with 9 bases matching TRBD1. This CDR3 is built from 14 residues. V was clipped by 6 bases and J by 5 bases; unmatched bases: 8. Per germline, CDR1 LNHDA and CDR2 SQIVND (reference sequence). The CDR3 region has the DNA TGTGCCAGTAGGCCCGGGACAGGGTTGGACGAGCAGTACTTC. Amino acid sequence: CASRPGTGLDEQYF.

J is TRBJ1-3 and V is TRBV7-2; 7 positions match TRBD1. The CDR3 contains 14 residues. Looked up from germline, CDR1 is SGHTA and CDR2 is FQGNSA. Germline trimming cut 1 base from V and 4 bases from J; bases unmatched to any gene: 1. DNA of the CDR3: TGTGCCAGCAGCTTAGGGACAGGCGGAAACACCATATATTTT. This translates into CASSLGTGGNTIYF.

The rearrangement links TRBV28 to TRBJ2-1, with 8 bases fitting TRBD1. Germline lookup yields CDR1 MDHEN and CDR2 SYDVKM. There are 16 residues in the CDR3. V was clipped by 8 bases and J by 7 bases; unmatched bases: 16. As DNA, the CDR3 is TGTGCCAGCTTCTCGTCGAGCAAACAGGGGGAGAATGAGCAGTTCTTC. As protein: CASFSSSKQGENEQFF.

The chain carries TRBV4-1 and TRBJ2-5; 8 bases agree with TRBD1. The DNA matches TRBJ2-7 better at its end, which makes the J call doubtful. Germline V CDR1 and CDR2: MGHRA, YSYEKL. This CDR3 has 15 residues. The CDR3 spells CASSLLGQGSYEQYF. CDR3 in DNA: TGCGCCAGCAGCCTCCTTGGACAGGGATCCTACGAGCAGTACTTC.

CDR3 sequence: CSVERASGSYEQYF. The CDR3 coding sequence is TGCAGCGTTGAAAGGGCTAGCGGGAGTTACGAGCAGTACTTC. This sequence joins TRBV29-1 and TRBJ2-5; 10 bases map to TRBD2. The DNA end is more similar to TRBJ2-7, so the J call may be wrong. The CDR3 is 14 amino acids. Germline V gene sequence: CDR1 SQVTM, CDR2 ANQGSEA.

Concerning this clone itself: One end of the junction does not line up with germline, which may come from a read error. CDR3 in amino acids: CASTSSGDTRRSF. The CDR3, as DNA: TGTGCCAGCACCTCAAGTGGGGACACCCGTAGGAGTTTC. This sequence joins TRBV28 and TRBJ1-2; D perhaps matches TRBD1 (6 bases). Germline assignment: CDR1 MDHEN and CDR2 SYDVKM. This CDR3 has 13 residues.

This chain connects TRBV27 to TRBJ1-1; a weak D match, TRBD1 (5 bases). CDR1 MNHEY and CDR2 SMNVEV come from the germline V gene (reference sequence). The CDR3 is made up of 15 amino acids. V lost 8 bases and J lost 0, with 16 bases in between. CDR3 nucleotide sequence: TGTGCCAGCCGTCCCATGGGCAGGGTGAACACTGAAGCTTTCTTT. Protein sequence: CASRPMGRVNTEAFF.

The rearrangement links TRBV19 to TRBJ1-2, with a tentative D call TRBD1 (6 bases). Germline V gene data show CDR1 as LNHDA and CDR2 as SQIVND (reference sequence). Trimming left V 6 bases short and J 2 bases short, with 13 bases between. The CDR3 is 14 amino acids. The chain's CDR3 is CASSPQRGNYGYTF. The CDR3 coding sequence is TGTGCCAGTAGCCCCCAAAGGGGGAACTATGGCTACACCTTC.

This chain joins TRBV18 and TRBJ2-3; 15 bases map to TRBD2. The CDR3 has 21 residues. The V and J ends lost 5 bases and 0 bases, in that order; junction bases with no gene match: 15. Germline CDR1 KGHSH, CDR2 LQKENI. The CDR3 reads CASSSAKTGTSGGKSTDTQYF. In DNA form, the CDR3 reads TGTGCCAGCTCATCGGCCAAGACCGGGACTAGCGGGGGGAAAAGCACAGATACGCAGTATTTT.

This sequence joins TRBV6-5 and TRBJ2-7; 7 positions agree with TRBD1. The CDR3 totals 15 residues. V dropped 2 bases and J dropped 4; count of bases not matched to a gene: 8. Germline V gene data show CDR1 as MNHEY and CDR2 as SVGAGI. CDR3 sequence: CASSYRYRGTYEQYF. The CDR3 DNA is TGTGCCAGCAGTTACCGATACAGGGGCACGTACGAGCAGTACTTC.

The DNA for the CDR3 is TGTGCCAGCACCCAATCGACAGATACCAACTATGGCTACACCTTC. Translation: CASTQSTDTNYGYTF. This chain links TRBV28 with TRBJ1-2, with D perhaps matching TRBD1 (5 bases). The V and J ends lost 7 bases and 2 bases respectively, with 17 bases between them. The CDR3 consists of 15 residues. CDR1 is MDHEN, CDR2 SYDVKM, per germline.